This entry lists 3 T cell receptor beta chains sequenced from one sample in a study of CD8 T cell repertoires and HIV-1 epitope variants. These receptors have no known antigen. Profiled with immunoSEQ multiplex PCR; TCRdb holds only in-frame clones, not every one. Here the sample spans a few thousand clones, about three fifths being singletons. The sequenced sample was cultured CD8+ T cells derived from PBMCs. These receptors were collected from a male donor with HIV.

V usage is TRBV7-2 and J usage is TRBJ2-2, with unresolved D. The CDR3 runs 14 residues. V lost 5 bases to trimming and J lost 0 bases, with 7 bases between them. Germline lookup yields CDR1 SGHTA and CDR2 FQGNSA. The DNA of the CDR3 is TGTGCCAGCAGCGTAACAGCGAACACCGGGGAGCTGTTTTTT. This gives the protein CASSVTANTGELFF.

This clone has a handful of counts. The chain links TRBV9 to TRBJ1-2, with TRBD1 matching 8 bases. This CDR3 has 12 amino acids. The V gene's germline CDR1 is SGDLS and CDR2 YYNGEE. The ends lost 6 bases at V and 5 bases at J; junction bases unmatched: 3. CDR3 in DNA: TGTGCCAGCAACCAGGGGGCTTATGGCTACACCTTC. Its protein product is CASNQGAYGYTF.

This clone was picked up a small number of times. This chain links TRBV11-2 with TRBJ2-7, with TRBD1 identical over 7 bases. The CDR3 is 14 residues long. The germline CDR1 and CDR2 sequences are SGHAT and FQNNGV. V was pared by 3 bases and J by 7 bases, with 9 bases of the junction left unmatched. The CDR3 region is CASSLGQYLREQYF. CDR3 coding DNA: TGTGCCAGCAGCTTGGGACAGTACCTTCGTGAGCAGTACTTC.